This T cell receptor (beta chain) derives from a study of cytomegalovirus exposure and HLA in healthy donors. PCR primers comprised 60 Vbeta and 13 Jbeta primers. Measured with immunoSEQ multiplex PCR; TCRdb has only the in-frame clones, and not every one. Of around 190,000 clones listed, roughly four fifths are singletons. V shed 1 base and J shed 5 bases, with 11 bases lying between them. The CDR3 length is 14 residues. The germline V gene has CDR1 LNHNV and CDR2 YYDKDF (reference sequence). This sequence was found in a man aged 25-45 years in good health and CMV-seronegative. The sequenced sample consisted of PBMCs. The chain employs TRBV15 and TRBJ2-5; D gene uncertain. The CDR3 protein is CATSRGKTGETQYF. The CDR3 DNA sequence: TGTGCCACCAGCAGAGGGAAGACGGGTGAGACCCAGTACTTC.